The 13 T cell receptor beta chains given below trace back to one sample, sequenced in a study of blood T cell repertoires in COVID-19. Method: immunoSEQ multiplex PCR; TCRdb's copy keeps in-frame clones and lacks some. The top ten clones hold roughly 0.86% of a sample with approximately 380,000 clones, approximately 90% of them seen once. Material for sequencing was PBMCs or T cells enriched from blood (not recorded which). The receptors were gathered from a woman between 35 and 50 years old who had been exposed to COVID-19.

This clone was observed once. V gene TRBV6-1 combines with J gene TRBJ2-3, with TRBD2 as a possible D gene (6 bases). The V end lost 3 bases, the J end lost 5 bases, and 21 bases lay between the germline ends. CDR1 and CDR2 from the germline V gene are MNHNS and SASEGT. The CDR3 spans 17 residues. CDR3 in amino acids: CASSDRPRLSGVDTQYF. For the CDR3, the DNA is TGTGCCAGCAGTGATCGTCCCCGCCTTTCGGGGGTAGATACGCAGTATTTT.

This sequence joins TRBV9 and TRBJ1-4; the match to TRBD1 covers 8 bases. After removal of 1 base from V and 8 bases from J, the junction contained 10 bases not matched to a gene. The CDR3 is 16 amino acids. Germline values: CDR1 SGDLS, CDR2 YYNGEE. The CDR3 coding sequence is TGTGCCAGCAGCGTAAATGTCGGACAGGGTGGGGAAAAACTGTTTTTT. Amino acids: CASSVNVGQGGEKLFF.

Worth noting for this clone: One end of the junction varies from germline; a read error may be responsible. V and J are TRBV7-7 and TRBJ2-2; D is perhaps TRBD2 (6 bases). Germline V gene lookup returns CDR1 SSHAT and CDR2 FNYEAQ (reference sequence). The CDR3 sequence is 15 residues long. CDR3 sequence (DNA): TGTGCTAGCAGCTCGGGACTGATGAACACCGGGGAGCTGTTTTTT. It translates to CASSSGLMNTGELFF.

The V and J genes are TRBV30 and TRBJ2-5; the D gene is possibly TRBD2 (7 bases). The germline gives CDR1 GTSNPN, CDR2 SVGIG (reference sequence). This CDR3 has 13 amino acids. V was pared by 5 bases and J by 1 base, with 11 bases between. For the CDR3, the DNA is TGTGCCTGGGAGGGGGGGGTCCAAGAGACCCAGTACTTC. It codes for CAWEGGVQETQYF.

This clone showed up just once. The V call is TRBV18, the J call TRBJ2-7; TRBD2 aligns across 9 bases. Germline CDR1 KGHSH, CDR2 LQKENI. The junction had 6 bases not matched to a gene; V was cut back by 4 bases and J by 5 bases. The CDR3 covers 14 residues. CDR3 sequence: CASSLGGRDHEQYF. As DNA, the CDR3 is TGTGCCAGCTCACTAGGCGGGAGGGACCACGAGCAGTACTTC.

The V and J genes are TRBV13 and TRBJ2-3; 10 bases fit TRBD2. The CDR3 runs to 16 residues. Germline V gives CDR1 PRHDT, CDR2 FYEKMQ (reference sequence). J was trimmed by 3 bases and V by 5 bases; bases with no gene match: 8. CDR3 in amino acids: CASSPLSGRKTDTQYF. Written as DNA, the CDR3 is TGTGCCAGCAGCCCCCTTAGCGGGAGGAAGACAGATACGCAGTATTTT.

The chain employs TRBV5-1 and TRBJ2-3; the match to TRBD2 covers 8 bases. V lost 0 bases, J lost 4 bases, and 4 bases stayed unmatched. CDR1 is SGHRS and CDR2 is YFSETQ in the germline V gene. The CDR3 covers 15 residues. CDR3 DNA: TGCGCCAGCAGCTTGGACCCGACTAGCGCAGATACGCAGTATTTT. It encodes CASSLDPTSADTQYF.

The chain recombines TRBV29-1 with TRBJ2-7; possibly TRBD1 for D (6 bases). V gave up 6 bases and J gave up 5 bases, with 11 bases separating them. CDR3 length: 11 residues. Germline V CDR1 and CDR2: SQVTM, ANQGSEA. This chain's CDR3 is CSVIYRDEQYF. For the CDR3, the DNA is TGCAGCGTAATATACAGGGACGAGCAGTACTTC.

This chain connects TRBV3-1 (or the pseudogene TRBV3-2) to TRBJ1-6; possible D gene TRBD1, 5 bases. The germline V and J ends were trimmed by 4 bases and 9 bases, with 7 bases remaining between them. The CDR3 runs 12 residues. Germline V CDR1 and CDR2: LGHDT, YNNKEL (reference sequence). The CDR3, as DNA: TGTGCCAGCAGCCTCCAGGGTTCACCCCTCCACTTT. Translated, it gives CASSLQGSPLHF.

Points on this clone: A junction end diverges from the germline sequence, so it may reflect a read error. The gene calls are TRBV7-7 and TRBJ2-5; D not certain. Germline lookup yields CDR1 SSHAT and CDR2 FNYEAQ (reference sequence). The CDR3 runs to 15 residues. The CDR3 region is CASSLGSGDQETQYF. CDR3 DNA: TGTGCTAGCAGCTTAGGGTCCGGTGATCAAGAGACCCAGTACTTC.

The V gene is TRBV7-8, the J gene TRBJ1-3; 9 bases match TRBD1. V lost 1 base, J lost 6 bases, and 1 base stayed unmatched. Germline assignment: CDR1 SGHVS and CDR2 FQNEAQ. The CDR3 spans 14 residues. CDR3 nucleotides: TGTGCCAGCAGCTTAGGACAGGGGGTAAACACCATATATTTT. It translates to CASSLGQGVNTIYF.

V gene TRBV6-4 combines with J gene TRBJ2-3; 13 bases align to TRBD2. Per the germline V gene, CDR1 is MRHNA and CDR2 is SNTAGT. The length of the CDR3 is 16 residues. After removal of 6 bases from V and 0 bases from J, the junction contained 3 bases not matched to a gene. CDR3 residues: CASSGLAGASTDTQYF. The CDR3 region has the DNA TGTGCCAGCAGCGGACTAGCGGGAGCTAGCACAGATACGCAGTATTTT.

The gene calls are TRBV19 and TRBJ1-3, with unresolved D. Trimming took off 3 bases at V and 1 base at J, with 10 bases between the two ends. This CDR3 has 15 residues. Germline values: CDR1 LNHDA, CDR2 SQIVND (reference sequence). CDR3 residues: CASSIGRASGNTIYF. Here the CDR3 DNA reads TGTGCCAGTAGTATCGGGAGGGCTTCTGGAAACACCATATATTTT. The complete variable domain, with remaining parts taken from reference TRBV19 and TRBJ1-3, reads DGGITQSPKYLFRKEGQNVTLSCEQNLNHDAMYWYRQDPGQGLRLIYYSQIVNDFQKGDIAEGYSVSREKKESFPLTVTSAQKNPTAFYLCASSIGRASGNTIYFGEGSWLTVV.